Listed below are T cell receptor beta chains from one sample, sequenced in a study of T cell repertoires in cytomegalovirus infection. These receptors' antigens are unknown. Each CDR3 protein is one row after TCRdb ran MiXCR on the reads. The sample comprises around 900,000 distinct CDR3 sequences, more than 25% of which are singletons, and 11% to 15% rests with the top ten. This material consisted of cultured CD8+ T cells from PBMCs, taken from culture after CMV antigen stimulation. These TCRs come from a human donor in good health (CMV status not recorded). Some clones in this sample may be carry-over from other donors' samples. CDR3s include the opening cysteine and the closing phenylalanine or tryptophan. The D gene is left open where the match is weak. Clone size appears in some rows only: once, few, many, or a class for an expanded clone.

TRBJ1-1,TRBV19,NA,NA,CASESYMNTEAFF,TGTGCCAGTGAGTCTTACATGAACACTGAAGCTTTCTTT
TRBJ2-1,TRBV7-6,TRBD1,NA,CASSLGRDRGDEQFF,TGTGCCAGCAGCTTAGGTCGGGACAGGGGTGATGAGCAGTTCTTC
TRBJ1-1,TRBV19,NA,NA,CASSMRREGRGPPTEAFF,TGTGCCAGTAGTATGAGAAGAGAGGGGCGAGGGCCCCCCACTGAAGCTTTCTTT
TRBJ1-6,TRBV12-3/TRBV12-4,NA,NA,CASSFVGVANSPLHF,TGTGCCAGCAGTTTCGTGGGGGTTGCTAATTCACCCCTCCACTTT
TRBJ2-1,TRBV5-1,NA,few,CASSPGRTSYNEQFF,TGCGCCAGCAGCCCCGGAAGGACTTCCTACAATGAGCAGTTCTTC
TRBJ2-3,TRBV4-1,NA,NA,CASSQRASPADTQYF,TGCGCCAGCAGCCAAAGGGCTAGCCCCGCAGATACGCAGTATTTT
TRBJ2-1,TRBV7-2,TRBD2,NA,CANSLRGGLYNEQFF,TGTGCCAACAGCCTGCGGGGGGGCCTATACAATGAGCAGTTCTTC
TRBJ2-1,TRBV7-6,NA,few,CASSLGRTTFYGFYNEQFF,TGTGCCAGCAGCTTAGGGCGGACTACATTTTACGGCTTCTACAATGAGCAGTTCTTC
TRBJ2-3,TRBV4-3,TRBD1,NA,CASSRLTGTSTDTQYF,TGCGCCAGCAGCCGACTGACAGGGACGAGCACAGATACGCAGTATTTT
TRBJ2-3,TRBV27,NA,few,CASEKPGATDTQYF,TGTGCCAGTGAAAAACCGGGGGCGACAGATACGCAGTATTTT
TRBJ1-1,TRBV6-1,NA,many,CASDLYRGKAEAFF,TGTGCCAGCGATCTGTATCGGGGCAAGGCTGAAGCTTTCTTT
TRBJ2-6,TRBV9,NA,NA,CASSVGELEGISGANVLTF,TGTGCCAGCAGCGTAGGCGAGTTAGAGGGGATCTCTGGGGCCAACGTCCTGACTTTC
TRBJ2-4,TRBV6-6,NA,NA,CASSPMERELAKNIQYF,TGTGCCAGCAGCCCCATGGAACGGGAACTAGCCAAAAACATTCAGTACTTC
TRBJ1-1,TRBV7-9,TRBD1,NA,CASSGDRGETEAFF,TGTGCCAGCAGCGGCGACAGGGGTGAAACTGAAGCTTTCTTT
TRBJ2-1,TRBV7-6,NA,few,CASSLPEEHNEQFF,TGTGCCAGCAGCTTGCCAGAGGAGCACAATGAGCAGTTCTTC
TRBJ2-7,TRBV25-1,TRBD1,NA,CASSDPGQGTTYEQYF,TGTGCCAGCAGTGACCCCGGACAGGGGACAACCTACGAGCAGTACTTC
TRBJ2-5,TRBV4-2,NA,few,CASSQYRVLQETQYF,TGTGCCAGCAGCCAATACAGGGTTCTACAAGAGACCCAGTACTTC
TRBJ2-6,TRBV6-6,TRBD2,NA,CASSSSGGASSGANVLTF,TGTGCCAGCAGTTCTAGCGGGGGTGCAAGCTCTGGGGCCAACGTCCTGACTTTC
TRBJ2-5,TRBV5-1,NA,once,CASSFDPQPQETQYF,TGCGCCAGCAGCTTTGACCCACAGCCCCAAGAGACCCAGTACTTC
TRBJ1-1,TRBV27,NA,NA,CASSFLANTEAFF,TGTGCCAGCAGTTTTTTGGCGAACACTGAAGCTTTCTTT
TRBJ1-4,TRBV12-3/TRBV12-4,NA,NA,CASSQDSTGEKLFF,TGTGCCAGCAGCCAGGACAGTACTGGTGAAAAACTGTTTTTT
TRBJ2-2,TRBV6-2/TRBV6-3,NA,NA,CASTFPGLGGELFF,TGTGCCAGCACTTTTCCAGGGTTGGGCGGGGAGCTGTTTTTT
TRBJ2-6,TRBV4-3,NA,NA,CASSTGEGFEGANVLTF,TGCGCCAGCAGCACCGGCGAAGGGTTTGAGGGGGCCAACGTCCTGACTTTC
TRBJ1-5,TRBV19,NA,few,CASTSEKGYSNQPQHF,TGTGCCAGTACCTCAGAGAAAGGGTATAGCAATCAGCCCCAGCATTTT
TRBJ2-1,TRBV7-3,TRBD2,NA,CASSRSLAASYNEQFF,TGTGCCAGCAGCCGTTCTCTAGCGGCCTCCTACAATGAGCAGTTCTTC
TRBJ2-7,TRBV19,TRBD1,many,CASSYWDRVASEQYF,TGTGCCAGTAGCTACTGGGACAGGGTGGCGAGCGAGCAGTACTTC
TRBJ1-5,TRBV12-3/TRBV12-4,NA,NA,CASSLELNSNQPQHF,TGTGCCAGCAGTTTAGAACTTAATAGCAATCAGCCCCAGCATTTT
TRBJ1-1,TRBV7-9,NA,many,CASSFRGANTEAFF,TGTGCCAGCAGCTTCAGGGGAGCGAACACTGAAGCTTTCTTT
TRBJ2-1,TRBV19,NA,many,CASSIVGGANEQFF,TGTGCCAGTAGTATAGTGGGGGGGGCTAATGAGCAGTTCTTC
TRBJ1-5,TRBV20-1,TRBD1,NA,CSALDRGLSNQPQHF,TGCAGTGCTCTCGACAGGGGGCTCAGCAATCAGCCCCAGCATTTT
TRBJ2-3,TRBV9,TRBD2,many,CASSVSGGSTDTQYF,TGTGCCAGCAGCGTTAGCGGGGGCAGCACAGATACGCAGTATTTT
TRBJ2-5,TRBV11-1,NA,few,CASSLLGISLQETQYF,TGTGCCAGCAGCTTATTGGGTATTTCCCTCCAAGAGACCCAGTACTTC
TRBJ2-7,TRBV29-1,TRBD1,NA,CSVLIRGRDEQYF,TGCAGCGTTCTAATCAGGGGGCGCGACGAGCAGTACTTC
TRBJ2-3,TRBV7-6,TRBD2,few,CASSSQRGGHTDTQYF,TGTGCCAGCAGCTCCCAGCGGGGGGGCCACACAGATACGCAGTATTTT
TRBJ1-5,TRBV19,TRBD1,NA,CASSLIRDRRQPQHF,TGTGCCAGTAGTCTAATCCGGGACAGGAGGCAGCCCCAGCATTTT
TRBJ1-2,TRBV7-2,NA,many,CASSLTRDGRSPYGYTF,TGTGCCAGCAGCTTAACAAGGGACGGAAGGAGCCCCTATGGCTACACCTTC
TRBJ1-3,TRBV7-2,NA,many,CASSPGRGSGNTIYF,TGTGCCAGCAGCCCCGGGCGGGGCTCTGGAAACACCATATATTTT
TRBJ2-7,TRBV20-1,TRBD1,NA,CSARVDRAYEQYF,TGCAGTGCTAGAGTTGACAGGGCCTACGAGCAGTACTTC
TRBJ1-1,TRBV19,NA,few,CASTGTYGDTEAFF,TGTGCCAGTACCGGGACCTACGGGGACACTGAAGCTTTCTTT
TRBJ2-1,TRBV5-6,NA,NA,CASSQDLDYNEQFF,TGTGCCAGCAGCCAGGACCTCGACTACAATGAGCAGTTCTTC
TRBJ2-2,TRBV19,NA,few,CASSRQQGGFTGELFF,TGTGCCAGTAGTAGACAACAGGGAGGTTTCACCGGGGAGCTGTTTTTT
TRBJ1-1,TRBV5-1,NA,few,CASSLRVGNTEAFF,TGCGCCAGCAGCTTGAGAGTTGGCAACACTGAAGCTTTCTTT
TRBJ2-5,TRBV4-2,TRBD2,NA,CASSLLSGGGIETQYF,TGTGCCAGCAGCCTCCTTAGCGGGGGGGGGATCGAGACCCAGTACTTC
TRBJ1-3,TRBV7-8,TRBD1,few,CASSQGQGVGNTIYF,TGTGCCAGCAGCCAGGGACAGGGAGTGGGAAACACCATATATTTT
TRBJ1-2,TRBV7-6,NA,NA,CASSFIQANYGYTF,TGTGCCAGCAGCTTTATACAGGCCAACTATGGCTACACCTTC
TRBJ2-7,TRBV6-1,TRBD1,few,CASSHPGQGAGEQYF,TGTGCCAGCAGTCACCCGGGACAGGGGGCGGGTGAGCAGTACTTC
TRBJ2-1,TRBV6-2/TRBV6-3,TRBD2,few,CASTVQAGVGEQFF,TGTGCCAGCACCGTACAAGCGGGGGTGGGTGAGCAGTTCTTC
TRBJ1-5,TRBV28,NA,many,CASSFPKSNQPQHF,TGTGCCAGCAGTTTCCCAAAGAGCAATCAGCCCCAGCATTTT
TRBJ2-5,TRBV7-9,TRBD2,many,CASSLTSGTSGVETQYF,TGTGCCAGCAGCTTAACCTCCGGGACTAGCGGGGTAGAGACCCAGTACTTC
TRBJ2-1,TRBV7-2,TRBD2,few,CASSVWAGGPVGNNEQFF,TGTGCCAGCAGCGTCTGGGCGGGGGGGCCCGTGGGAAACAATGAGCAGTTCTTC